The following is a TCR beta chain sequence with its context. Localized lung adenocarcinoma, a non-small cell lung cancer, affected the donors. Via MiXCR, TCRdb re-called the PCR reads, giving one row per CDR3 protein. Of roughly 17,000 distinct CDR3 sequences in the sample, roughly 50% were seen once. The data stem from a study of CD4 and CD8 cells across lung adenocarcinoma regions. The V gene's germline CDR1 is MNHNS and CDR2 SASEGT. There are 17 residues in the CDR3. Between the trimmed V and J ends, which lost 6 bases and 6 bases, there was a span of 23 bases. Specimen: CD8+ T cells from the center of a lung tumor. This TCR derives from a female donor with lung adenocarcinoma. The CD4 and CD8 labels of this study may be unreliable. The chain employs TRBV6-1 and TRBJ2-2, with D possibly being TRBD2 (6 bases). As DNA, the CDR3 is TGTGCCAGCAGAAGGGCCTCCACCAGGGAGGCTGCCGGGGAGCTGTTTTTT. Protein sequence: CASRRASTREAAGELFF.